This entry describes one T cell receptor beta chain. Its antigen remains unidentified. 60 Vbeta and 13 Jbeta primers were used in PCR. Data came from immunoSEQ multiplex PCR; TCRdb stores just in-frame clones and leaves some out. Of roughly 110,000 clones in the sample, 74% are singletons; the top ten hold 11% to 15%. This entry belongs to a study of cytomegalovirus exposure and HLA in healthy donors. There are 17 residues in the CDR3. Germline assignment: CDR1 SGHRS and CDR2 YFSETQ. J lost 3 bases, V lost 0 bases, and 6 bases had no gene match. Whole-study findings and limits: Links to common viral pathogens appeared, in a later analysis, for several of the most significant clusters. Researchers had no immune exposure information except CMV serostatus available.

Sequenced material: PBMCs. The chain recombines TRBV5-1 with TRBJ2-3; 11 bases align to TRBD2. This TCR came from a woman aged 35 to 49 in good health and CMV-seropositive. DNA for the CDR3: TGCGCCAGCAGCTTGGCCGGTAGCGGGGGGGTGACAGATACGCAGTATTTT. Amino acid sequence: CASSLAGSGGVTDTQYF.